This T cell receptor beta chain was sequenced in a study of blood T cell repertoires in COVID-19. In the study overall: Acute and convalescent COVID-19 samples came from the United States, Italy and Spain. PBMCs, B-cell-depleted T cells, or T cells were the source of the cDNA or gDNA that made up the material.

There are 14 residues in the CDR3. Germline V CDR1 and CDR2: SGHAT, FQNNGV. The V end lost 2 bases, the J end lost 4 bases, and 8 bases lay between the germline ends. How the authors handled the data: Amplification with reference gene primers provided the estimates of nucleated cell counts. The assay was immunoSEQ multiplex PCR, and TCRdb's table has in-frame clones only and misses some. V, J and clone size are taken as reported in that table, and D and trimming were inferred from the DNA itself. Of 45,000 to 60,000 clones in the sample, roughly 86% were seen once. The specimen was peripheral blood. This receptor was taken from a man in his fifties or sixties with active or convalescent COVID-19. The chain couples TRBV11-2 to TRBJ2-2, with TRBD2 as a possible D gene (5 bases). This CDR3 reads CASSLSRVTGELFF. CDR3 DNA sequence: TGTGCCAGCAGCTTATCGAGGGTCACCGGGGAGCTGTTTTTT.